Listed below are T cell receptor beta chains from one sample, sequenced in a study of blood T cell repertoires in COVID-19. TCRdb's copy holds only in-frame clones and misses some; the assay was immunoSEQ multiplex PCR. The sample includes some 220,000 clones, 85% of them seen just once. Input material: peripheral blood. The receptors originated from a woman aged 55-75 years with active or convalescent COVID-19. Each CDR3 is given with its conserved first and last residue. D genes are given only for firm matches. Rows may omit the clone size; those that give it use once, few, many or a size class.

v_call	j_call	d_call	clone_size	cdr3_aa	cdr3_nt
TRBV7-9	TRBJ1-1	TRBD1	-	CASSLSPGTGHTEAFF	TGTGCCAGCAGCTTAAGTCCCGGGACAGGACACACTGAAGCTTTCTTT
TRBV18	TRBJ2-7	TRBD2	-	CASSPPSGRAHEQYF	TGTGCCAGCTCACCACCCAGCGGGAGGGCCCACGAGCAGTACTTC
TRBV24-1	TRBJ2-1	-	-	CATSDGQIGEQFF	TGTGCCACCAGTGACGGACAAATTGGGGAGCAGTTCTTC
TRBV11-3	TRBJ2-1	TRBD1	once	CASSQQGESSYNEQFF	TGTGCCAGCAGTCAACAGGGGGAGAGCTCCTACAATGAGCAGTTCTTC
TRBV2	TRBJ2-4	-	-	CASSVGAGSRGIQYF	TGTGCCAGCAGTGTTGGGGCCGGGAGTCGGGGCATTCAGTACTTC
TRBV11-3	TRBJ1-4	-	-	CASSQRGSELFF	TGTGCCAGCAGCCAGAGAGGCTCGGAACTGTTTTTT
TRBV5-1	TRBJ1-1	-	-	CASSLSEVGEVEAFF	TGCGCCAGCAGCTTGAGTGAGGTGGGGGAGGTTGAAGCTTTCTTT
TRBV5-1	TRBJ1-3	-	-	CASSPTGGRGNTIYF	TGCGCCAGCAGCCCCACCGGGGGGCGTGGAAACACCATATATTTT
TRBV6-1	TRBJ1-2	-	-	CASSDQTSDIGYTF	TGTGCCAGCAGTGACCAGACATCTGACATTGGCTACACCTTC
TRBV28	TRBJ1-2	TRBD1	once	CASTLSQGAEGYTF	TGTGCCAGCACCCTATCACAGGGGGCGGAAGGCTACACCTTC
TRBV6-5	TRBJ1-3	TRBD1	-	CASTAQGASGNTIYF	TGTGCCAGCACTGCGCAGGGGGCTTCAGGAAACACCATATATTTT
TRBV6-2/TRBV6-3	TRBJ2-6	-	-	CASSRLYSSGANVLTF	TGTGCCAGCAGTCGACTCTACTCCTCTGGGGCCAACGTCCTGACTTTC
TRBV6-5	TRBJ2-3	-	-	CASTNPGADTQYF	TGTGCCAGTACCAACCCCGGGGCAGATACGCAGTATTTT
TRBV7-8	TRBJ2-1	TRBD1	few	CASSFRAPGQGSYNEQFF	TGTGCCAGCAGCTTCCGAGCTCCGGGACAGGGCTCCTACAATGAGCAGTTCTTC
TRBV4-1	TRBJ1-6	-	-	CASSQAGVPYNSPLHF	TGCGCCAGCAGCCAAGCAGGGGTTCCCTATAATTCACCCCTCCACTTT
TRBV9	TRBJ1-2	-	-	CASSVDDSLIYGYTF	TGTGCCAGCAGCGTAGATGACAGCCTCATCTATGGCTACACCTTC
TRBV6-6	TRBJ1-1	-	-	CASSYPFAEAFF	TGTGCCAGCAGTTATCCCTTCGCTGAAGCTTTCTTT
TRBV30	TRBJ2-5	-	-	CAWSPREETQYF	TGTGCCTGGAGTCCACGGGAGGAGACCCAGTACTTC
TRBV12-3/TRBV12-4	TRBJ1-4	-	once	CASSLSANEKLFF	TGTGCCAGCAGTTTGAGTGCTAATGAAAAACTGTTTTTT
TRBV5-1	TRBJ2-2	-	-	CASSLIQGDTGELFF	TGCGCCAGCAGCTTGATACAGGGAGACACCGGGGAGCTGTTTTTT
TRBV6-6	TRBJ1-6	TRBD1	-	CASREQGQGSPLHF	TGTGCCAGCAGAGAACAGGGGCAGGGTTCACCCCTCCACTTT
TRBV11-3	TRBJ2-7	TRBD2	-	CASSQWTSYEQYF	TGTGCCAGCAGCCAATGGACTAGCTACGAGCAGTACTTC
TRBV5-6	TRBJ1-4	TRBD1	-	CASSSPGQGEYEKLFF	TGTGCCAGCAGCTCGCCGGGACAGGGGGAATATGAAAAACTGTTTTTT
TRBV6-5	TRBJ1-6	TRBD1	-	CASRPNRGLGSPLHF	TGTGCCAGCCGACCCAACAGGGGGCTCGGGTCACCCCTCCACTTT
TRBV19	TRBJ2-3	-	-	CASSIQGPEDTQYF	TGTGCCAGTAGTATACAGGGCCCTGAGGATACGCAGTATTTT
TRBV14	TRBJ2-1	TRBD2	-	CASSQVRTREYNEQFF	TGTGCCAGCAGTCAAGTTCGGACTAGAGAATACAATGAGCAGTTCTTC
TRBV28	TRBJ1-2	-	-	CASSFSGGRYGYTF	TGTGCCAGCAGTTTTAGCGGGGGGCGTTATGGCTACACCTTC
TRBV5-1	TRBJ2-3	TRBD1	-	CASRPGTGSDTQYF	TGCGCCAGCAGACCCGGGACAGGGTCAGATACGCAGTATTTT
TRBV7-2	TRBJ2-5	-	-	CASSPPSTGSETQYF	TGTGCCAGCAGCCCACCGTCTACAGGGTCAGAGACCCAGTACTTC
TRBV11-2	TRBJ2-3	TRBD2	-	CASSSSGGDTDTQYF	TGTGCCAGCAGCTCTAGCGGGGGGGACACAGATACGCAGTATTTT
TRBV6-2/TRBV6-3	TRBJ1-1	-	-	CASSYGGGLVNTEAFF	TGTGCCAGCAGTTACGGCGGGGGCCTTGTGAACACTGAAGCTTTCTTT
TRBV6-6	TRBJ1-5	TRBD1	few	CASSYSEYRGNQPQHF	TGTGCCAGCAGTTACTCTGAGTACAGGGGGAACCAGCCCCAGCATTTT
TRBV4-1	TRBJ2-3	-	-	CASSRRLNPDTQYF	TGCGCCAGCAGCCGCAGGTTGAATCCAGATACGCAGTATTTT
TRBV3-1/TRBV3-2	TRBJ2-7	-	-	CASSQVRGTSSYEQYF	TGTGCCAGCAGCCAAGTAAGGGGCACGAGCTCCTACGAGCAGTACTTC
TRBV19	TRBJ1-5	-	-	CASSIEAGGQPQHF	TGTGCCAGTAGTATAGAGGCGGGGGGTCAGCCCCAGCATTTT
TRBV11-3	TRBJ2-1	-	-	CASSLARGIPRQFF	TGTGCCAGCAGCTTAGCTCGGGGGATCCCAAGGCAGTTCTTC
TRBV5-6	TRBJ1-2	-	-	CASSPQGWANYGYTF	TGTGCCAGCAGCCCGCAGGGATGGGCTAACTATGGCTACACCTTC
TRBV20-1	TRBJ2-3	-	-	CSATLEDTQYF	TGCAGTGCTACCTTAGAAGATACGCAGTATTTT
TRBV30	TRBJ1-3	-	-	CAWTGGFSGNTIYF	TGTGCCTGGACGGGGGGGTTCTCTGGAAACACCATATATTTT
TRBV5-8	TRBJ2-3	TRBD2	-	CASSLGSGGPSTDTQYF	TGTGCCAGCAGCTTGGGTAGCGGGGGCCCTAGCACAGATACGCAGTATTTT